The 17 T cell receptor beta chains listed next were all sequenced from one sample in a study of blood T cell repertoires in COVID-19. Sequencing was performed with immunoSEQ multiplex PCR; in TCRdb, only in-frame clones are kept and a portion is missing. The sample shows 110,000 to 150,000 clones, approximately 84% of them seen only once. Sequencing was done on a sample of peripheral blood. Receptors were obtained from a woman over 75 in a cohort sampled during active or convalescent COVID-19.

The chain has TRBV3-1 (or the pseudogene TRBV3-2) and TRBJ1-1; 7 nucleotides agree with TRBD1. J gave up 10 bases and V 2 bases, and 1 base lay outside the gene matches. Germline values: CDR1 LGHDT, CDR2 YNNKEL (reference sequence). This CDR3 has 11 residues. The CDR3 DNA reads TGTGCCAGCAGCCAAAACAGGGGAGCTTTCTTT. Residues: CASSQNRGAFF.

V gene TRBV3-1 (or the pseudogene TRBV3-2) combines with J gene TRBJ1-2; 10 bases are a match to TRBD1. Germline CDR1 reads LGHDT; CDR2 reads YNNKEL (reference sequence). The ends lost 4 bases at V and 7 bases at J; junction bases unmatched: 3. The CDR3 has 13 residues. CDR3 protein: CASSPTGGFGYTF. The CDR3, as DNA: TGTGCCAGCAGCCCGACAGGGGGCTTTGGCTACACCTTC.

This clone was counted between two and nine times. This rearrangement joins TRBV7-2 to TRBJ2-1, with D perhaps TRBD2 (6 bases). V lost 0 bases and J lost 1, with 7 bases in between. The CDR3 runs 15 residues. CDR1 and CDR2 (germline): SGHTA, FQGNSA. The CDR3 coding sequence is TGTGCCAGCAGCTTAGCGCGGGGTTCCTACAATGAGCAGTTCTTC. Its translation is CASSLARGSYNEQFF.

The chain joins TRBV3-1 (or the pseudogene TRBV3-2) to TRBJ2-2, with 9 bases matching TRBD2. Unmatched junction bases numbered 8, after V lost 0 bases and J lost 0 bases. Germline V gene sequence: CDR1 LGHDT, CDR2 YNNKEL (reference sequence). The CDR3 totals 19 residues. This CDR3 reads CASSQDVPAGGANTGELFF. CDR3 DNA: TGTGCCAGCAGCCAAGACGTCCCAGCGGGGGGTGCGAACACCGGGGAGCTGTTTTTT.

The sample holds many counts of this clone. This chain joins TRBV2 and TRBJ1-1; possible D gene TRBD1, 5 bases. Deletions cut 2 bases from V and 0 bases from J, with 13 bases between. The CDR3 extends over 16 amino acids. Germline assignment: CDR1 SNHLY and CDR2 FYNNEI. The CDR3 DNA reads as TGTGCCAGCAGTGAAAGACAGATCGATATGAACACTGAAGCTTTCTTT. Translating gives CASSERQIDMNTEAFF.

The chain is built from TRBV4-1 and TRBJ1-1; possible D gene TRBD1, 5 bases. The V gene's germline CDR1 is MGHRA and CDR2 YSYEKL. The CDR3 is 16 residues long. V lost 0 bases and J 0 bases, leaving 11 bases between the germline ends. CDR3 nucleotide sequence: TGCGCCAGCAGCCAAGATCAGCGACAGATGAACACTGAAGCTTTCTTT. Its protein is CASSQDQRQMNTEAFF.

Only one count was recorded for this clone. This chain links TRBV27 with TRBJ1-2, with D possibly matching TRBD1 (5 bases). Trimming cost V 5 bases and J 14 bases, with 18 bases left between them. Germline CDR1 is MNHEY and CDR2 is SMNVEV (reference sequence). This CDR3 contains 12 residues. CDR3 bases: TGTGCCAGCAGTCCCGACAGTGGAAGAAAAACCTTC. Translated: CASSPDSGRKTF.

This clone came up a few times. The rearrangement uses TRBV7-9 and TRBJ2-5; 15 nucleotides match TRBD2. Germline CDR1 reads SEHNR; CDR2 reads FQNEAQ (reference sequence). V was clipped by 5 bases and J by 5 bases; unmatched bases: 3. This CDR3 region has 15 residues. CDR3 protein: CASSTGTSGGETQYF. The CDR3 coding sequence is TGTGCCAGCAGCACCGGGACTAGCGGGGGGGAGACCCAGTACTTC. The whole variable domain, filled in from reference TRBV7-9 and TRBJ2-5, reads DTGVSQNPRHKITKRGQNVTFRCDPISEHNRLYWYRQTLGQGPEFLTYFQNEAQLEKSRLLSDRFSAERPKGSFSTLEIQRTEQGDSAMYLCASSTGTSGGETQYFGPGTRLLVL.

This clone appeared a single time. The chain carries TRBV7-2 and TRBJ1-1, with a tentative D call TRBD1 (5 bases). Deletions cut 0 bases from V and 5 bases from J, with 10 bases between. The CDR3 is 14 amino acids. Germline assignment: CDR1 SGHTA and CDR2 FQGNSA. This CDR3 is CASSLAGGWTEAFF. The CDR3 DNA is TGTGCCAGCAGCTTAGCGGGGGGATGGACTGAAGCTTTCTTT.

J is TRBJ2-5 and V is TRBV5-1; 9 bases match TRBD2. The CDR3 runs 15 residues. After removal of 0 bases from V and 5 bases from J, the junction contained 5 bases not matched to a gene. Germline CDR1 reads SGHRS; CDR2 reads YFSETQ. In nucleotides, the CDR3 is TGCGCCAGCAGCTTGGTAGCGGGGGTCGGCGAGACCCAGTACTTC. This encodes CASSLVAGVGETQYF.

V usage is TRBV5-1 and J usage is TRBJ1-3; D is perhaps TRBD1 (5 bases). Between the trimmed V and J ends, which lost 4 bases and 10 bases, there was a span of 18 bases. Germline V CDR1 and CDR2: SGHRS, YFSETQ. The CDR3 loop spans 14 amino acids. The CDR3: CASSQTAGGSTIYF. CDR3 coding DNA: TGCGCCAGCAGCCAAACGGCGGGGGGAAGTACCATATATTTT.

The J gene is TRBJ2-1, the V gene TRBV3-1 (or the pseudogene TRBV3-2); a possible D gene is TRBD1 (7 bases). This CDR3 spans 14 amino acids. The germline V gene has CDR1 LGHDT and CDR2 YNNKEL (reference sequence). V was pared by 4 bases and J by 7 bases, with 14 bases between. The CDR3 sequence: CASSRTGAGNEQFF. In DNA form, the CDR3 reads TGTGCCAGCAGCCGAACAGGGGCGGGGAATGAGCAGTTCTTC.

The chain uses TRBV18 and TRBJ2-2; TRBD2 aligns across 9 bases. In germline, CDR1 is KGHSH, CDR2 LQKENI. The CDR3 extends over 16 amino acids. V gave up 6 bases and J gave up 7 bases; unmatched junction bases: 12. CDR3 region: CASSGFSSGARGELFF. The CDR3 DNA sequence: TGTGCCAGCTCCGGTTTCTCTAGCGGGGCCCGCGGGGAGCTGTTTTTT.

This clone turned up a few times. The chain recombines TRBV23-1 with TRBJ1-6; D may be TRBD1 (6 bases). TRBV23-1 is placed among ORFs of uncertain function. V lost 7 bases, J lost 5 bases, and 15 bases lay in between. The CDR3 length is 15 residues. As DNA, the CDR3 is TGCGCCAGCATTCGCAGGGGTCGGGATAATTCACCCCTCCACTTT. Translation: CASIRRGRDNSPLHF.

This rearrangement joins TRBV20-1 to TRBJ2-1, with D possibly matching TRBD2 (6 bases). The CDR3 loop spans 13 amino acids. The V gene lost 3 bases and the J gene lost 4 bases, with 10 bases spanning the gap. CDR1 and CDR2 (germline): DFQATT, SNEGSKA (reference sequence). CDR3 in amino acids: CSASLGGYNEQFF. Here the CDR3 DNA reads TGCAGTGCTAGTCTGGGAGGATACAATGAGCAGTTCTTC.

The chain joins TRBV7-2 to TRBJ2-1, with 8 bases that match TRBD2. The germline V gene encodes CDR1 SGHTA and CDR2 FQGNSA. The CDR3 loop spans 14 amino acids. CDR3 sequence (DNA): TGTGCTCGAGGGGCGGGGGGTCCCTACAATGAGCAGTTCTTC. This translates into CARGAGGPYNEQFF.

The rearrangement uses TRBV5-5 and TRBJ2-5, with D perhaps TRBD1 (6 bases). The CDR3 has 14 residues. Trimming left V 0 bases short and J 5 bases short, with 11 bases between. Germline V CDR1 and CDR2: SGHKS, YYEKEE (reference sequence). The CDR3 bases are TGTGCCAGCAGCTTGGCTGGGCAGGGGGAGACCCAGTACTTC. Protein: CASSLAGQGETQYF.